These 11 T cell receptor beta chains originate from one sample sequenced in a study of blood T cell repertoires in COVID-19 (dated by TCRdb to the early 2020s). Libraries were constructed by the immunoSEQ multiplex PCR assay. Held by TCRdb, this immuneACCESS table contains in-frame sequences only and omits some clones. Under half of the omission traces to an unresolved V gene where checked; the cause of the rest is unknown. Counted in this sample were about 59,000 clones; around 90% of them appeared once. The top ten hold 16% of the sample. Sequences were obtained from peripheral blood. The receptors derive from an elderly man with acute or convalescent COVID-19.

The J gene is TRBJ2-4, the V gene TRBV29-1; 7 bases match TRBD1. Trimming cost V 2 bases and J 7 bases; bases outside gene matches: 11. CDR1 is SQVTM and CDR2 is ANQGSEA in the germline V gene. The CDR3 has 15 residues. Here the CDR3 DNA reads TGCAGCGTTGAACCTCCGACAGGGACCGGGAACATTCAGTACTTC. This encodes CSVEPPTGTGNIQYF.

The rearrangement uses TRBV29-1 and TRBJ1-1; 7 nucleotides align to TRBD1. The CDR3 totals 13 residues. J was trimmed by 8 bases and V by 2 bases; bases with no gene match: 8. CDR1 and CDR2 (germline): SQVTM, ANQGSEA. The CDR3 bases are TGCAGCGTTGAAAACCCAGGGGGGAAGGAAGCTTTCTTT. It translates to CSVENPGGKEAFF. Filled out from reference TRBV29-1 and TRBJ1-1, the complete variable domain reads SAVISQKPSRDICQRGTSLTIQCQVDSQVTMMFWYRQQPGQSLTLIATANQGSEATYESGFVIDKFPISRPNLTFSTLTVSNMSPEDSSIYLCSVENPGGKEAFFGQGTRLTVV.

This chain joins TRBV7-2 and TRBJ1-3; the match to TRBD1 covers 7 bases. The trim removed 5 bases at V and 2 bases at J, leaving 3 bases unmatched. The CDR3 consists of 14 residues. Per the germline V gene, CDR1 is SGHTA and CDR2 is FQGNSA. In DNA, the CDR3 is TGTGCCAGCAGCCAAACAGGGGCTGGAAACACCATATATTTT. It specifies CASSQTGAGNTIYF.

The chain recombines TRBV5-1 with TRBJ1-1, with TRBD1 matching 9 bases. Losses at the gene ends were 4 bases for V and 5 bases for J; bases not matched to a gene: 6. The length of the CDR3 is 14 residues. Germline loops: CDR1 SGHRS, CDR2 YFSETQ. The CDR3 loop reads CASSRTGVRTEAFF. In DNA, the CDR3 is TGCGCCAGCAGCAGGACAGGGGTGAGGACTGAAGCTTTCTTT.

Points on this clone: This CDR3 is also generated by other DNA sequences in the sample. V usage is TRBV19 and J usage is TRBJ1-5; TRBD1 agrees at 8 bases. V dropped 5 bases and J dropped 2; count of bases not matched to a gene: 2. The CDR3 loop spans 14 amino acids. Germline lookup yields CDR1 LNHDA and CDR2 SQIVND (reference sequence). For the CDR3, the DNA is TGTGCCAGTAGTGGACAGGGTGGCAATCAGCCCCAGCATTTT. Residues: CASSGQGGNQPQHF.

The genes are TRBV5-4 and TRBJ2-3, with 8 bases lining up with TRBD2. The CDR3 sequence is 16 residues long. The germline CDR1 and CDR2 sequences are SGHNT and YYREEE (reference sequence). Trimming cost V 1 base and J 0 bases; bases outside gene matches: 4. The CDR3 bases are TGTGCCAGCAGCTTGTCGCGGGGGGCCAGCACAGATACGCAGTATTTT. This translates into CASSLSRGASTDTQYF.

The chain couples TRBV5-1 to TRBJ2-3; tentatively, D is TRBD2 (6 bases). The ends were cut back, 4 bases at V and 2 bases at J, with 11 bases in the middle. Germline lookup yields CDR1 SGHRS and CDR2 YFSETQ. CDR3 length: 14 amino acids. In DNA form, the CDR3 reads TGCGCCAGCAGCCAAGGGACTCCCACAGATACGCAGTATTTT. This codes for CASSQGTPTDTQYF.

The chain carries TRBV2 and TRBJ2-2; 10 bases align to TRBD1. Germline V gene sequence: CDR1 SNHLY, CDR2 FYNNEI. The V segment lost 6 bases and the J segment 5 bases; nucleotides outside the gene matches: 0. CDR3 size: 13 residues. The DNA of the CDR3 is TGTGCCAGCAGGGACAGGGGGACCGGGGAGCTGTTTTTT. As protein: CASRDRGTGELFF.

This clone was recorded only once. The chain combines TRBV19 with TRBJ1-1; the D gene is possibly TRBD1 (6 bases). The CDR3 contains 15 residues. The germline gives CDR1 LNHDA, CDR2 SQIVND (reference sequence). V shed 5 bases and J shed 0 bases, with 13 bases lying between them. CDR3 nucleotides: TGTGCCAGTAGTCGCCAGGGGACGGTGAACACTGAAGCTTTCTTT. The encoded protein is CASSRQGTVNTEAFF.

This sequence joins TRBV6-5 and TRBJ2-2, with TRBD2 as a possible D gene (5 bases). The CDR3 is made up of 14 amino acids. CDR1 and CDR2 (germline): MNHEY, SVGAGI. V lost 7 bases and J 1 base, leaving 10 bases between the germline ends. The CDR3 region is CASKWGENTGELFF. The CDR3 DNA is TGTGCCAGCAAATGGGGAGAGAACACCGGGGAGCTGTTTTTT.

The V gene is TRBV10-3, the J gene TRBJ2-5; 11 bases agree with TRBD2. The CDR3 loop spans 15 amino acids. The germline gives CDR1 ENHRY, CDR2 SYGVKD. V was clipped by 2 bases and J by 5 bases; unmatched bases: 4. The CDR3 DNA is TGTGCCATCAGTGAGGGACTAGCGGGTGGGGAGACCCAGTACTTC. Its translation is CAISEGLAGGETQYF.